The 8 T cell receptor beta chains below were found in one sample sequenced in a study of T cell responses to AZD1222 COVID-19 vaccine. The assay was immunoSEQ multiplex PCR, and TCRdb's table has in-frame clones only and misses some. Of around 20,000 clones listed, 84% are singletons. The material sequenced was peripheral blood, taken 28 days after the second AZD1222 dose. All receptors derive from an adult who received the AZD1222 COVID-19 vaccine.

The chain couples TRBV7-8 to TRBJ1-5; possibly TRBD1 for D (5 bases). CDR1 and CDR2 (germline): SGHVS, FQNEAQ. Between the trimmed V and J ends, which lost 5 bases and 5 bases, there was a span of 13 bases. The CDR3 is 14 amino acids. The CDR3 loop reads CASSKDTEYQPQHF. For the CDR3, the DNA is TGTGCCAGCAGCAAGGACACGGAGTATCAGCCCCAGCATTTT.

In nucleotides, the CDR3 is TGTGCCATCAGTGAACAGGAAGAGACCCAGTACTTC. This codes for CAISEQEETQYF. This rearrangement joins TRBV10-3 to TRBJ2-5, with D maybe TRBD1 (5 bases). V lost 3 bases and J lost 3, with 5 bases in between. This CDR3 contains 12 residues. Germline-derived CDR1 and CDR2 are ENHRY and SYGVKD.

The chain carries TRBV3-1 (or the pseudogene TRBV3-2) and TRBJ1-2, with D unresolved. Germline loops: CDR1 LGHDT, CDR2 YNNKEL (reference sequence). This CDR3 has 11 amino acids. The CDR3 bases are TGTGCTGGGATCGTAGGTCATGGCTACACCTTC. Protein: CAGIVGHGYTF.

A single count supports this clone. The V call is TRBV2, the J call TRBJ1-1, with 7 bases fitting TRBD1. There are 21 residues in the CDR3. CDR1 is SNHLY and CDR2 is FYNNEI in the germline V gene. Germline trimming cut 2 bases from V and 5 bases from J; bases unmatched to any gene: 26. CDR3 region: CASSERVVFADRWENTTEAFF. The CDR3 DNA follows: TGTGCCAGCAGTGAAAGGGTCGTTTTCGCGGACAGGTGGGAGAACACGACTGAAGCTTTCTTT.

The gene calls are TRBV5-4 and TRBJ2-2; D perhaps matches TRBD2 (5 bases). Germline V gene sequence: CDR1 SGHNT, CDR2 YYREEE (reference sequence). The CDR3 extends over 16 amino acids. V shed 3 bases and J shed 4 bases, with 16 bases lying between them. CDR3 residues: CASSSAWGEGTGELFF. CDR3 nucleotide sequence: TGTGCCAGCAGCTCTGCCTGGGGAGAGGGCACCGGGGAGCTGTTTTTT.

There are a few counts of this clone. The chain couples TRBV10-3 to TRBJ2-7; D unclear. The ends were cut back, 3 bases at V and 5 bases at J, with 5 bases in the middle. This CDR3 comprises 11 residues. The germline CDR1 and CDR2 sequences are ENHRY and SYGVKD. The CDR3: CAISDGNEQYF. The CDR3 nucleotides are TGTGCCATCAGTGATGGCAACGAGCAGTACTTC.

V gene TRBV25-1 combines with J gene TRBJ2-7; 8 bases fit TRBD1. This CDR3 has 14 residues. Per germline, CDR1 MGHDK and CDR2 SYGVNS. Losses at the gene ends were 6 bases for V and 0 bases for J; bases not matched to a gene: 4. The CDR3 nucleotides read TGTGCCAGCAGAAACAGGGGGAACTCCTACGAGCAGTACTTC. Amino acid sequence: CASRNRGNSYEQYF.

The genes are TRBV5-1 and TRBJ2-2, with TRBD2 matching over 10 bases. J was trimmed by 6 bases and V by 3 bases; bases with no gene match: 8. Germline V CDR1 and CDR2: SGHRS, YFSETQ. This CDR3 comprises 16 residues. Here the CDR3 DNA reads TGCGCCAGCAGCTCCTCTAGCGGGAGAGGGTCCGGGGAGCTGTTTTTT. It translates to CASSSSSGRGSGELFF.